What follows describes a single T cell receptor beta chain. Antigen specificity is unknown. The germline gives CDR1 MNHEY, CDR2 SMNVEV (reference sequence). The germline V and J ends were trimmed by 2 bases and 4 bases, with 8 bases remaining between them. This CDR3 has 13 amino acids. RNA in amounts of roughly 0.5 to 1 ug was reverse transcribed with random hexamers. An immunoSEQ multiplex PCR amplified TCR beta CDR3 over 54 Vbeta and 13 Jbeta. TCRdb processed the immunoSEQ multiplex PCR reads anew with MiXCR; each CDR3 protein has one entry. The table records 65,000 to 80,000 distinct CDR3 sequences, 90% to 95% of them present only once. This record comes from a study of CD8 T cells in Susac syndrome. Study-wide results and limits: The study acknowledged a relatively small number of individuals in its TCR sequencing and HLA analysis.

The sequence came from a human donor with multiple sclerosis. What was sequenced was CD8+ T cells from PBMCs. This chain joins TRBV27 and TRBJ1-1, with a weak D call TRBD1 (5 bases). This chain's CDR3 is CASSLGTSTEAFF. The CDR3 DNA is TGTGCCAGCAGTTTAGGGACCTCCACTGAAGCTTTCTTT.